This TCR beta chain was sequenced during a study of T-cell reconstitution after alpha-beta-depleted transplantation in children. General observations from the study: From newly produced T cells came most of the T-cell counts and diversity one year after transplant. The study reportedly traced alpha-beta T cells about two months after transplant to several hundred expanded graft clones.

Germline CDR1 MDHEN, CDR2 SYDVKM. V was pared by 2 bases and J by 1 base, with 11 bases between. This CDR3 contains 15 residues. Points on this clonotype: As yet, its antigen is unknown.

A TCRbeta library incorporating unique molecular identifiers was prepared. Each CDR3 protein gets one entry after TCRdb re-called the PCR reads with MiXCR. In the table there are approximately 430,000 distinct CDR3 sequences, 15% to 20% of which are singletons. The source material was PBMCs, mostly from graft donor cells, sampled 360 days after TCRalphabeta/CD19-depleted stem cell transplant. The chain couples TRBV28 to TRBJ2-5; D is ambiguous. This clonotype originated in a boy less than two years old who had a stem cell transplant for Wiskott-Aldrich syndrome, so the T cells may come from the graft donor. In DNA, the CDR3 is TGTGCCAGCAGTTTAATGGTTGTATCCCAAGAGACCCAGTACTTC. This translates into CASSLMVVSQETQYF.